These T cell receptor beta chains were read from a single sample in a study of PD-1 blockade in classical Hodgkin lymphoma. The data were produced by immunoSEQ multiplex PCR, yet TCRdb's version contains in-frame clones alone and is incomplete. Here the sample spans 55,000 to 80,000 clones, roughly 88% being singletons. The specimen comprised peripheral blood mononuclear cells (PBMCs), sampled at baseline. The receptor set was obtained from a human donor with classical Hodgkin lymphoma. CDR3s include the opening cysteine and the closing phenylalanine or tryptophan. The order of the fields is V gene, CDR3 length, D gene, J gene, clone size, CDR3 DNA, CDR3 protein. The D gene is left open where the match is weak. Clone size is shown for a subset of rows, as once, few, many or a class of expanded clone.

TRBV9	14	-	TRBJ1-2	-	TGTGCCAGCAGCGTAGTGTCGGGGGCGGGTGGCTACACCTTC	CASSVVSGAGGYTF
TRBV5-1	15	-	TRBJ1-6	-	TGCGCCAGCAGCGCGGGGACTGGTTCCCATTCACCCCTCCACTTT	CASSAGTGSHSPLHF
TRBV29-1	15	-	TRBJ2-3	-	TGCAGCGTTAGCCCACAGAGTACTAGCACAGATACGCAGTATTTT	CSVSPQSTSTDTQYF
TRBV2	13	TRBD1	TRBJ1-1	-	TGTGCCAGCAGTGGAGAAGGGACAGGGCAGGCTTTCTTT	CASSGEGTGQAFF
TRBV4-3	14	-	TRBJ1-2	few	TGCGCCAGCAGCCAATATTCAGGGGCCCGAGGCTACACCTTC	CASSQYSGARGYTF
TRBV19	16	-	TRBJ1-6	-	TGTGCCAGTCGACAGGACTCGATCTCCTATAATTCACCCCTCCACTTT	CASRQDSISYNSPLHF
TRBV7-8	12	-	TRBJ1-1	-	TGTGCCAGCAGCTTACAGGGGATTGAAGCTTTCTTT	CASSLQGIEAFF
TRBV19	14	-	TRBJ1-1	-	TGTGCCAGTCGACTCCTAGAGTCTCACACTGAAGCTTTCTTT	CASRLLESHTEAFF
TRBV9	17	-	TRBJ2-3	-	TGTGCCAGCAGCCCCACGGGTGAGGGGGGGGTCACAGATACGCAGTATTTT	CASSPTGEGGVTDTQYF
TRBV7-2	16	-	TRBJ1-2	-	TGTGCCAGCAGCCCCAACCGAGGGGCCCAGGGCTATGGCTACACCTTC	CASSPNRGAQGYGYTF
TRBV14	19	-	TRBJ2-3	-	TGTGCCAGCAGCCAAATTCTTATCGGACAGTCTCCTACCACGTATACGCAGTATTTT	CASSQILIGQSPTTYTQYF
TRBV18	13	-	TRBJ1-5	-	TGTGCCAGCACCCGGGGGGGCAATCAGCCCCAGCATTTT	CASTRGGNQPQHF
TRBV7-9	17	TRBD1	TRBJ2-1	-	TGTGCCAGCAGCTTAGCGCTTTGGGACAGTTCGAACAATGAGCAGTTCTTC	CASSLALWDSSNNEQFF
TRBV6-5	14	-	TRBJ1-1	-	TGTGCCAGCAGTTACAGGGCCCCAAACACTGAAGCTTTCTTT	CASSYRAPNTEAFF
TRBV4-2	15	-	TRBJ1-1	few	TGTGCCAGCAGCCAAGAGGGGGGAATGGACACTGAAGCTTTCTTT	CASSQEGGMDTEAFF
TRBV2	15	TRBD1	TRBJ1-5	-	TGTGCCAGCAAGGGAACAGGGGGGAGCAATCAGCCCCAGCATTTT	CASKGTGGSNQPQHF
TRBV6-1	14	TRBD1	TRBJ1-2	once	TGTGCCAGCAGTGATCGGGACAGGGACAATGGCTACACCTTC	CASSDRDRDNGYTF
TRBV29-1	13	TRBD2	TRBJ2-7	-	TGCAGCGTTGAATACCTAGCGGGGGGGCGTCAGTACTTC	CSVEYLAGGRQYF
TRBV5-8	17	-	TRBJ2-7	-	TGTGCCAGCAGCTTGGGGGGTGACCAGGGGATAGTCTACGAGCAGTACTTC	CASSLGGDQGIVYEQYF
TRBV11-2	15	TRBD1	TRBJ1-1	-	TGTGCCAGCAGCTTAGAGTATCGACAGGGGGAAAAGAACTTCTTT	CASSLEYRQGEKNFF
TRBV4-1	15	TRBD1	TRBJ2-1	-	TGCGCCAGCAGCCACCCCCAGGGGGCCGACAATGAGCAGTTCTTC	CASSHPQGADNEQFF
TRBV6-5	15	-	TRBJ1-5	-	TGTGCCAGCAGCCCCCTGGGCTTTGGCAATCAGCCCCAGCATTTT	CASSPLGFGNQPQHF
TRBV19	15	-	TRBJ2-3	-	TGTGCCAGTAGGGTACGGGACTCCCTTGCAGATACGCAGTATTTT	CASRVRDSLADTQYF
TRBV27	15	-	TRBJ1-5	many	TGTGCCAGCAGCCAGCAGGGTCAGAGCAATCAGCCCCAGCATTTT	CASSQQGQSNQPQHF
TRBV5-6	12	-	TRBJ1-3	-	TGTGCCAGCAGCTTCTTTGGAAACACCATATATTTT	CASSFFGNTIYF
TRBV6-5	15	-	TRBJ1-2	-	TGTGCCAGCAGCCCACAACGGTACAGGGTAAGAGGCTACACCTTC	CASSPQRYRVRGYTF
TRBV29-1	12	-	TRBJ2-7	-	TGCAGCGTGGAGGGTCTTGCCTACGAGCAGTACTTC	CSVEGLAYEQYF
TRBV29-1	15	-	TRBJ1-4	-	TGCAGCGTTGAAGTGTCGGGGGGTACAGGTGAAAAACTGTTTTTT	CSVEVSGGTGEKLFF
TRBV6-7	17	TRBD1	TRBJ2-7	-	TGTGCCAGCAGTTACACTTACCGGGACAGGGACTCCTACGAGCAGTACTTC	CASSYTYRDRDSYEQYF
TRBV5-1	15	TRBD1	TRBJ2-5	-	TGCGCCAGCAGCTCAGGGACAGGGGGCGAGGAGACCCAGTACTTC	CASSSGTGGEETQYF
TRBV9	16	TRBD1	TRBJ1-2	-	TGTGCCAGCAGCGTAGGGGACAGGGCTGAAGACTATGGCTACACCTTC	CASSVGDRAEDYGYTF
TRBV5-1	16	TRBD2	TRBJ2-3	-	TGCGCCAGCAGCTTGGTGGTTGGCGGGGGGGCAGATACGCAGTATTTT	CASSLVVGGGADTQYF
TRBV11-2	15	TRBD2	TRBJ2-2	-	TGTGCCAGCAGCTTAACGGGGGGAGACACCGGGGAGCTGTTTTTT	CASSLTGGDTGELFF
TRBV6-5	13	TRBD1	TRBJ1-2	-	TGTGCCAGCAGTTACTCGACAGGGGATGGCTACACCTTC	CASSYSTGDGYTF
TRBV19	13	-	TRBJ2-1	-	TGTGCCAGTAGGAAAGTTGGAGTCCATGAGCAGTTCTTC	CASRKVGVHEQFF
TRBV19	14	-	TRBJ2-7	-	TGTGCCAGTAGGAGTTGGGACGGACCCTACGAGCAGTACTTC	CASRSWDGPYEQYF
TRBV7-8	15	TRBD1	TRBJ2-7	-	TGTGCCAGCAGCGCCCGGGACAGGGAGGGCTACGAGCAGTACTTC	CASSARDREGYEQYF
TRBV28	16	-	TRBJ1-4	-	TGTGCCAGCAGTGCCAGACAGGATTCAACTAATGAAAAACTGTTTTTT	CASSARQDSTNEKLFF
TRBV28	16	-	TRBJ2-3	-	TGTGCCAGCAGTTTGGCAGGGGGACTGGGCACAGATACGCAGTATTTT	CASSLAGGLGTDTQYF
TRBV9	12	-	TRBJ2-2	-	TGTGCCAGCAGCTCCGACACCGGGGAGCTGTTTTTT	CASSSDTGELFF
TRBV13	19	-	TRBJ1-6	few	TGTGCCAGCAGCCGAAGCCGGGACAATCCGGCCTACTATAATTCACCCCTCCACTTT	CASSRSRDNPAYYNSPLHF
TRBV11-1	14	-	TRBJ2-7	-	TGTGCCAGCAGCTTAGGGGAGAGGCTCTACGAGCAGTACTTC	CASSLGERLYEQYF
TRBV6-6	15	TRBD1	TRBJ1-6	-	TGTGCCAGCAGTTACTACGGGACAGGGAATTCACCCCTCCACTTT	CASSYYGTGNSPLHF